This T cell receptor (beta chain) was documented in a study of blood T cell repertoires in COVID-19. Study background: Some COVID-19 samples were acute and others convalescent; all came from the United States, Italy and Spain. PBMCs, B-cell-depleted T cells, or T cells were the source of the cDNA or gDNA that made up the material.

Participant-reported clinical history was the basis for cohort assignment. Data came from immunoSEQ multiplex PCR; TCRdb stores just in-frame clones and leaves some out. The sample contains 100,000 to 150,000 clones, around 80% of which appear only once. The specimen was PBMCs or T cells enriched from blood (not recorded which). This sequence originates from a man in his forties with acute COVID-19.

CDR3 residues: CATSRDRDRGAFF. The CDR3 nucleotides are TGTGCCACGTCCCGGGACAGGGACCGAGGAGCTTTCTTT. This chain joins TRBV12-3 or TRBV12-4 and TRBJ1-1, with 9 bases aligning to TRBD1. There are 13 residues in the CDR3. V was pared by 10 bases and J by 10 bases, with 13 bases of the junction left unmatched.